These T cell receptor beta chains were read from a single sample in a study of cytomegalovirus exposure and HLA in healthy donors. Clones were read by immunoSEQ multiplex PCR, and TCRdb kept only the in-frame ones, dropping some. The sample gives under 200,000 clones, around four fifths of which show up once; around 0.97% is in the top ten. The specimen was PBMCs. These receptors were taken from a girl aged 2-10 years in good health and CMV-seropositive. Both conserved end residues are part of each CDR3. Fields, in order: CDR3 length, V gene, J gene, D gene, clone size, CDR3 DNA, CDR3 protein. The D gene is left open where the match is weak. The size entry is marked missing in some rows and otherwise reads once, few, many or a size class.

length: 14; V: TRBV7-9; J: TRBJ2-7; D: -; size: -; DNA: TGTGCCAGCAGCTTCCAGGGTACGCCCTACGAGCAGTACTTC; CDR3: CASSFQGTPYEQYF
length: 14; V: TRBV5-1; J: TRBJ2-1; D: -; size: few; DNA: TGCGCCAGCAGCCGGAGGGACAGCTACAATGAGCAGTTCTTC; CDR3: CASSRRDSYNEQFF
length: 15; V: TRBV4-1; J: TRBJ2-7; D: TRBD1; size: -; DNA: TGCGCCAGCAGCCAAGGCCTGACAGGGCTCTACGAGCAGTACTTC; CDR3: CASSQGLTGLYEQYF
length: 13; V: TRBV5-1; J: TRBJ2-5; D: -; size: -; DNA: TGCGCCAGCAGCTTGGGGAGGTTGGAGACCCAGTACTTC; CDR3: CASSLGRLETQYF
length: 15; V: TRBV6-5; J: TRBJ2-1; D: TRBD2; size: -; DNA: TGTGCCAGCAGAAGCAGGACTAGCGGGTCCGATGAGCAGTTCTTC; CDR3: CASRSRTSGSDEQFF
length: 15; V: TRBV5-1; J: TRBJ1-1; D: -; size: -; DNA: TGCGCCAGCAGCGAACTTACAGGGCCCGACACTGAAGCTTTCTTT; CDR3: CASSELTGPDTEAFF
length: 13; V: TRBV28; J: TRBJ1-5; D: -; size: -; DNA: TGTGCCAGCAGTTTAACTGGCAATCAGCCCCAGCATTTT; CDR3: CASSLTGNQPQHF
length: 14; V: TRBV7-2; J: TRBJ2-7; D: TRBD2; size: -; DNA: TGTGCCAGCAGCCCGGGACTAGTTGGGTACGAGCAGTACTTC; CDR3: CASSPGLVGYEQYF
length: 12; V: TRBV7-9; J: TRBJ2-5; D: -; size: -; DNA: TGTTCCAGCAGCTTAGTGTCTGAGACCCAGTACTTC; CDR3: CSSSLVSETQYF
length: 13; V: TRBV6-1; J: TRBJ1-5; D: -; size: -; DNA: TGTGCCAGCAGTGAGATCAGGGATCAGCCCCAGCATTTT; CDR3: CASSEIRDQPQHF
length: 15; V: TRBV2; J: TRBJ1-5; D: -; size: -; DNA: TGTGCCAGCAGTGAAGGGGGAGGAGGCAATCAGCCCCAGCATTTT; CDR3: CASSEGGGGNQPQHF
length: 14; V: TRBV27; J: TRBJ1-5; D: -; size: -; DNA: TGTGCCAGCAGTTTATCGCGTGGTGTTCAGCCCCAGCATTTT; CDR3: CASSLSRGVQPQHF
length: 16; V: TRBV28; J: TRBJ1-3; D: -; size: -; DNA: TGTGCCAGCAGCTTGTACTGGGGGCCCTCTGGAAACACCATATATTTT; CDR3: CASSLYWGPSGNTIYF
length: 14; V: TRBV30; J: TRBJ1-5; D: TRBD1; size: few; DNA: TGTGCCTGGAGTGGACAGGGGGTATGGCAGCCCCAGCATTTT; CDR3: CAWSGQGVWQPQHF
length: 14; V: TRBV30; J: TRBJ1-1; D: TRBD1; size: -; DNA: TGTGCCTGGAGCCTCGGGACAGTGAACACTGAAGCTTTCTTT; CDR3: CAWSLGTVNTEAFF
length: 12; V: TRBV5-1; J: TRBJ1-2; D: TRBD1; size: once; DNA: TGCGCCAGCAGCCTTAAGACAGGGAGCTACACCTTC; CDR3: CASSLKTGSYTF
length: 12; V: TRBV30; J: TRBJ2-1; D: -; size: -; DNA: TGTGCCTGGATTTTAAGAAGCGATGAGCAGTTCTTC; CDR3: CAWILRSDEQFF
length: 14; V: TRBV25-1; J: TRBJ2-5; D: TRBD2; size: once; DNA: TGTGCCACAAATGAGGGATCTAGCGGGGCGACCCAGTACTTC; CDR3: CATNEGSSGATQYF
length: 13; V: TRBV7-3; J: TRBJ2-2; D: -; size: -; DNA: TGTGCCAGCAACACAGGATACGGGGGGGAGCTGTTTTTT; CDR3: CASNTGYGGELFF
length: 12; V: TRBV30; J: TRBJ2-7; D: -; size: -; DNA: TGTGCCTGGAGTGACACAGGGAACGAGCAGTACTTC; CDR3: CAWSDTGNEQYF
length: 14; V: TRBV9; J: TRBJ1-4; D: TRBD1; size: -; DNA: TGTGCCAGCAGCCTCACAGGGGCCGGAGAAAAACTGTTTTTT; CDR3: CASSLTGAGEKLFF
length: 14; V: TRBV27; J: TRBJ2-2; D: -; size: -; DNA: TGTGCCAGCAGTCCCCGGACTGTTCCCGGGGAGCTGTTTTTT; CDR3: CASSPRTVPGELFF
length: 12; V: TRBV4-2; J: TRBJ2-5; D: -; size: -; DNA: TGTGCCAGCAGCCCCTTTGAGAAGACCCAGTACTTC; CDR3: CASSPFEKTQYF
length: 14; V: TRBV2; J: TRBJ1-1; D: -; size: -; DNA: TGTGCCAGCAGATTGGACGGACTAAACACTGAAGCTTTCTTT; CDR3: CASRLDGLNTEAFF
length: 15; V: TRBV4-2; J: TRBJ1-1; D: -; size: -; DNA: TGTGCCAGCAGCCAAGAAGCCGACTTGAACACTGAAGCTTTCTTT; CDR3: CASSQEADLNTEAFF
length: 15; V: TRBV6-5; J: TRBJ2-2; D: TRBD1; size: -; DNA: TGTGCCAGCAGTCCAAGGACAGGGGGCTCCGGGGAGCTGTTTTTT; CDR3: CASSPRTGGSGELFF
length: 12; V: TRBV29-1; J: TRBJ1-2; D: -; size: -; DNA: TGCAGCGTCGCGAGGGAACACTATGGCTACACCTTC; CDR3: CSVAREHYGYTF
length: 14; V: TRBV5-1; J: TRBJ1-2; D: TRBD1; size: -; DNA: TGCGCCAGCAGCCTCGACAGGGCGGGTTGGGGCTACACCTTC; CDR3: CASSLDRAGWGYTF
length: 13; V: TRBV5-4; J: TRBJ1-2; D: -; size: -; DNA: TGTGCCAGCAGCCGTGCAGGGGCCGCGGGCTACACCTTC; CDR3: CASSRAGAAGYTF
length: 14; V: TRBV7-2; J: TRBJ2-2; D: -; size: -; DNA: TGTGCCAGCAGCTTCACTAGCACTACCGGGGAGCTGTTTTTT; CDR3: CASSFTSTTGELFF
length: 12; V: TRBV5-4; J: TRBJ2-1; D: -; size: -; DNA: TGTGCCAGCAGCTTGGGGACTGGGGGCGAAGTCTTC; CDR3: CASSLGTGGEVF
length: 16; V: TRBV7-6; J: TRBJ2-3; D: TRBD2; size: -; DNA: TGTGCCAGCAGCCCACGGACTAGCGGTGGCACAGATACGCAGTATTTT; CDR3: CASSPRTSGGTDTQYF
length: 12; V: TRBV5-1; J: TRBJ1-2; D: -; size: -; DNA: TGCGCCAGCAGTTGGGACAAAGATGGCTACACCTTC; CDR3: CASSWDKDGYTF
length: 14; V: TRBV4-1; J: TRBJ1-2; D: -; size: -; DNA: TGCGCCAGCAGCCAAGAAATGCAGGGGTATGGCTACACCTTC; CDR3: CASSQEMQGYGYTF
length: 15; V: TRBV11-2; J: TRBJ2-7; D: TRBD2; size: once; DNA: TGTGCCAGCAAGACTAGCGGGAGGGGGAACTACGAGCAGTACTTC; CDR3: CASKTSGRGNYEQYF
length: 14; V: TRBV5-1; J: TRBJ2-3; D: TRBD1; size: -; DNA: TGCGCCAGCAGCTTCCGACAGGGAAAGGATACGCAGTATTTT; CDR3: CASSFRQGKDTQYF
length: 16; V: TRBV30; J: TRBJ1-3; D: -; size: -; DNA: TGTGCCTGGGCCACTCCGAGTGCAGGAACTGGAAACACCATATATTTT; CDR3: CAWATPSAGTGNTIYF
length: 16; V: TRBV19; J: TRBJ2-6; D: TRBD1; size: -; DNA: TGTGCCAGTAGTGTTACAGGGGTTAGTGGGGCCAACGTCCTGACTTTC; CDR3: CASSVTGVSGANVLTF
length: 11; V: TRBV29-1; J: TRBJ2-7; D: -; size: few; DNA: TGCAGCGTTGTGCGGGCCTCCGAGCAGTACTTC; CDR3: CSVVRASEQYF
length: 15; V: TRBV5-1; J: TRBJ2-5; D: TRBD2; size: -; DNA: TGCGCCAGCAGCAGACTAGCGGGGAAACAAGAGACCCAGTACTTC; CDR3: CASSRLAGKQETQYF
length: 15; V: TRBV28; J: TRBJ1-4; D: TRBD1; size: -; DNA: TGTGCCAGCAGTGAGACAGGGGTGAGTCAGGAAAAACTGTTTTTT; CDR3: CASSETGVSQEKLFF